The 23 T cell receptor beta chains below all came from one sample that was sequenced in a study of cytomegalovirus exposure and HLA in healthy donors. The PCR was carried out with 60 Vbeta primers and 13 Jbeta primers. The method was immunoSEQ multiplex PCR; TCRdb's version includes in-frame clones alone and lacks a portion of them. The sample consists of some 210,000 clones, over 80% of them appearing once. The sample was PBMCs. These receptors came from a man aged 30-40 years in good health and CMV-seronegative.

The V and J genes are TRBV28 and TRBJ1-5; TRBD1 might be the D (6 bases). CDR3 length: 14 residues. With 6 bases removed from V and 3 bases from J, the gap between germline ends came to 12 bases. In germline, CDR1 is MDHEN, CDR2 SYDVKM. DNA for the CDR3: TGTGCCAGCAGCTACCGACAGGTCAATCAGCCCCAGCATTTT. Encoded protein: CASSYRQVNQPQHF.

The genes are TRBV11-2 and TRBJ2-1, with no clear D. Trimming cost V 5 bases and J 8 bases, with 10 bases left between them. Looked up from germline, CDR1 is SGHAT and CDR2 is FQNNGV. The CDR3 is made up of 12 amino acids. CDR3 coding DNA: TGTGCCAGCAGCCTCCCTGCGGATGAGCAGTTCTTC. This sequence encodes CASSLPADEQFF.

This clone was seen more than once but under ten times. This chain connects TRBV7-9 to TRBJ1-6; no clear D. This CDR3 spans 16 amino acids. V lost 5 bases and J lost 2, with 13 bases in between. CDR1 SEHNR and CDR2 FQNEAQ come from the germline V gene (reference sequence). CDR3 DNA: TGTGCCAGCAGCCTAGAATCTCGGGCCTATAATTCACCCCTCCACTTT. The encoded protein is CASSLESRAYNSPLHF. The full variable domain, completed using reference TRBV7-9 and TRBJ1-6, is DTGVSQNPRHKITKRGQNVTFRCDPISEHNRLYWYRQTLGQGPEFLTYFQNEAQLEKSRLLSDRFSAERPKGSFSTLEIQRTEQGDSAMYLCASSLESRAYNSPLHFGNGTRLTVT.

The chain joins TRBV9 to TRBJ1-2; 7 nucleotides align to TRBD1. The V gene end was trimmed by 0 bases and the J gene end by 10 bases; junction bases not matched to a gene: 3. This CDR3 region has 12 residues. Germline V gene lookup returns CDR1 SGDLS and CDR2 YYNGEE. The CDR3 reads CASSVVTGPYTF. The DNA of the CDR3 is TGTGCCAGCAGCGTAGTGACAGGGCCCTACACCTTC.

The rearrangement uses TRBV30 and TRBJ1-5; TRBD1 agrees at 9 bases. Unmatched junction bases numbered 5, after V lost 4 bases and J lost 7 bases. From germline, CDR1 is GTSNPN and CDR2 SVGIG (reference sequence). This CDR3 comprises 13 residues. This CDR3 is CAWNNRGRQPQHF. CDR3 coding DNA: TGTGCCTGGAATAACAGGGGGCGACAGCCCCAGCATTTT.

The chain joins TRBV10-3 to TRBJ1-1, with 10 bases that match TRBD1. V gave up 6 bases and J gave up 6 bases; unmatched junction bases: 7. Germline lookup yields CDR1 ENHRY and CDR2 SYGVKD. This CDR3 contains 14 residues. CDR3 coding DNA: TGTGCCATCAGACCGGGACAGGGGATCTCTGAAGCTTTCTTT. It specifies CAIRPGQGISEAFF.

This chain connects TRBV5-8 to TRBJ1-2, with D perhaps TRBD1 (5 bases). Between the trimmed V and J ends, which lost 4 bases and 4 bases, there was a span of 23 bases. CDR1 and CDR2 from the germline V gene are SGHTS and YDEGEE. CDR3 length: 17 residues. CDR3 region: CASSKGLIVTAAYGYTF. The CDR3 coding sequence is TGTGCCAGCAGCAAGGGACTGATCGTCACGGCTGCCTATGGCTACACCTTC.

The chain uses TRBV28 and TRBJ2-5; maybe TRBD1 (6 bases). Germline V gives CDR1 MDHEN, CDR2 SYDVKM. The V end was cut by 1 base, the J end by 5 bases, with 8 bases between. The CDR3 length is 13 residues. The CDR3 sequence is CASSLSRGETQYF. The CDR3 nucleotides read TGTGCCAGCAGTTTATCGAGGGGGGAGACCCAGTACTTC.

V usage is TRBV7-8 and J usage is TRBJ1-6, with D possibly being TRBD1 (5 bases). Germline V gene data show CDR1 as SGHVS and CDR2 as FQNEAQ. V was pared by 5 bases and J by 9 bases, with 14 bases between. CDR3 length: 14 residues. The CDR3 is CASSGGTTGSPLHF. Here the CDR3 DNA reads TGTGCCAGCAGCGGAGGGACGACCGGTTCACCCCTCCACTTT.

Only one count was recorded for this clone. This chain uses TRBV5-4 with TRBJ2-2, with TRBD1 matching 7 bases. V gave up 5 bases and J gave up 7 bases; unmatched junction bases: 11. The CDR3 totals 15 residues. CDR1 is SGHNT, CDR2 YYREEE, per germline (reference sequence). Here the CDR3 DNA reads TGTGCCAGCAGACCACAGGGGCCGTTGGACGGGGAGCTGTTTTTT. Amino acid sequence: CASRPQGPLDGELFF.

V and J are TRBV10-3 and TRBJ2-7, with D tentatively TRBD1 (6 bases). Trimming pared 9 bases from V and 0 bases from J, leaving 12 bases between. CDR3 length equals 13 residues. Germline V gene lookup returns CDR1 ENHRY and CDR2 SYGVKD. CDR3 loop: CAIRQVNSYEQYF. The CDR3 bases are TGTGCCATACGACAGGTAAACTCCTACGAGCAGTACTTC.

The rearrangement uses TRBV27 and TRBJ1-1; maybe TRBD1 (5 bases). Germline V gene lookup returns CDR1 MNHEY and CDR2 SMNVEV (reference sequence). This CDR3 is built from 13 residues. The germline V and J ends were trimmed by 3 bases and 4 bases, with 9 bases remaining between them. The chain's CDR3 is CASSLTGVTEAFF. CDR3 coding DNA: TGTGCCAGCAGTTTGACGGGGGTCACTGAAGCTTTCTTT.

This chain uses TRBV4-1 with TRBJ2-3; TRBD2 aligns across 12 bases. The CDR3 is 17 residues long. Trimming removed 0 bases from V and 7 bases from J; junction bases left unmatched: 8. Germline V gene data show CDR1 as MGHRA and CDR2 as YSYEKL. The DNA for the CDR3 is TGCGCCAGCAGCCAAGATTCGACTAGCGGGAGTCCGAATACGCAGTATTTT. Amino acid sequence: CASSQDSTSGSPNTQYF.

Regarding this clone: Germline is not matched at one junction end, which may reflect a read error. The V call is TRBV7-9, the J call TRBJ2-1; perhaps TRBD2 as D (6 bases). CDR1 is SEHNR, CDR2 FQNEAQ, per germline (reference sequence). This CDR3 spans 13 amino acids. This CDR3 reads CSSSTSGLNEQFF. CDR3 DNA: TGTTCCAGCAGCACCTCGGGACTCAATGAGCAGTTCTTC.

A few counts support this clone. The chain recombines TRBV4-1 with TRBJ2-3; the match to TRBD2 covers 16 bases. The length of the CDR3 is 19 residues. J lost 6 bases, V lost 2 bases, and 11 bases had no gene match. Germline V lookup: CDR1 MGHRA, CDR2 YSYEKL. The CDR3 loop is CASSQMTLGLAGGRDTQYF. The CDR3 DNA follows: TGCGCCAGCAGCCAAATGACTTTGGGACTAGCGGGAGGGCGTGATACGCAGTATTTT.

CDR3 nucleotides: TGTGCCAGCAGCGCCGGACAGGGGGCTTTACATGAGCAGTTCTTC. It yields the protein CASSAGQGALHEQFF. V usage is TRBV5-4 and J usage is TRBJ2-1; TRBD1 agrees at 11 bases. V trimming: 4 bases; J trimming: 8 bases; junction bases outside the gene matches: 8. This CDR3 has 15 amino acids. CDR1 is SGHNT and CDR2 is YYREEE in the germline V gene (reference sequence).

The chain carries TRBV5-1 and TRBJ1-4; 10 bases line up with TRBD1. V dropped 4 bases and J dropped 8; count of bases not matched to a gene: 2. The CDR3 loop spans 13 amino acids. Germline values: CDR1 SGHRS, CDR2 YFSETQ. The CDR3 loop reads CASSGDRGEKLFF. CDR3 DNA sequence: TGCGCCAGCAGCGGGGACAGGGGAGAAAAACTGTTTTTT.

This chain connects TRBV2 to TRBJ1-3, with TRBD1 identical over 7 bases. The germline V gene encodes CDR1 SNHLY and CDR2 FYNNEI. The CDR3 spans 14 residues. With 6 bases clipped from V and 2 bases from J, the junction kept 4 bases outside the gene matches. The CDR3 region has the DNA TGTGCCAGCAGGAGGGACAGCACTGGAAACACCATATATTTT. Its translation: CASRRDSTGNTIYF.

The V and J genes are TRBV25-1 and TRBJ2-2; 12 bases are a match to TRBD2. The germline gives CDR1 MGHDK, CDR2 SYGVNS. The CDR3 length is 15 residues. The V gene end was trimmed by 8 bases and the J gene end by 2 bases; junction bases not matched to a gene: 3. This chain's CDR3 is CASRLAGDNTGELFF. DNA of the CDR3: TGTGCCAGCCGACTAGCGGGGGATAACACCGGGGAGCTGTTTTTT. The variable domain in full, with the rest retrieved from reference TRBV25-1 and TRBJ2-2, is EADIYQTPRYLVIGTGKKITLECSQTMGHDKMYWYQQDPGMELHLIHYSYGVNSTEKGDLSSESTVSRIRTEHFPLTLESARPSHTSQYLCASRLAGDNTGELFFGEGSRLTVL.

The chain uses TRBV10-3 and TRBJ2-1; weak D call: TRBD2 (5 bases). Germline CDR1 and CDR2: ENHRY and SYGVKD. This CDR3 is built from 14 residues. Trimming took off 4 bases at V and 5 bases at J, with 12 bases between the two ends. This CDR3 reads CAISGMRADNEQFF. CDR3 nucleotides: TGTGCCATCAGTGGGATGAGGGCCGACAATGAGCAGTTCTTC.

This clone has only one observation. The genes are TRBV11-2 and TRBJ2-5, with TRBD2 identical over 7 bases. V was clipped by 0 bases and J by 1 base; unmatched bases: 8. This CDR3 is 17 amino acids long. Germline CDR1 SGHAT, CDR2 FQNNGV. The CDR3 sequence is CASSLDLERGPQETQYF. The CDR3 DNA sequence: TGTGCCAGCAGCTTAGATCTCGAGCGGGGCCCCCAAGAGACCCAGTACTTC.

The chain combines TRBV19 with TRBJ1-5; 7 bases agree with TRBD1. The V gene end was trimmed by 6 bases and the J gene end by 5 bases; junction bases not matched to a gene: 7. The CDR3 extends over 14 amino acids. CDR1 is LNHDA and CDR2 is SQIVND in the germline V gene (reference sequence). CDR3 amino acids: CASRPTGSDQPQHF. CDR3 DNA sequence: TGTGCCAGTAGGCCGACAGGGAGCGATCAGCCCCAGCATTTT.

The gene calls are TRBV5-1 and TRBJ2-2, with 15 bases matching TRBD2. Per germline, CDR1 SGHRS and CDR2 YFSETQ. This CDR3 is 18 amino acids long. Trimming removed 3 bases from V and 3 bases from J; junction bases left unmatched: 6. CDR3 loop: CASSSGLAGGLYTGELFF. DNA for the CDR3: TGCGCCAGCAGCTCAGGACTAGCGGGGGGGCTGTACACCGGGGAGCTGTTTTTT.